The rows below give T cell receptor beta chains drawn from one sample of a study of blood T cell repertoires in COVID-19. The table came from immunoSEQ multiplex PCR; TCRdb's copy has only in-frame clones and leaves some out. Counted here are 110,000 to 150,000 clones, almost 80% occurring once; the ten biggest clones make up around 8.7%. The sequenced sample consisted of peripheral blood. The receptors were gathered from a man aged 50 to 60 with active or convalescent COVID-19. Both conserved end residues are part of each CDR3. D genes are given only for firm matches. Clone size appears in some rows only: once, few, many, or a class for an expanded clone.

V: TRBV24-1
J: TRBJ2-1
D: -
size: few
CDR3: CATSVRQNYHNEQFF
DNA: TGTGCCACCAGTGTCAGACAGAACTACCACAATGAGCAGTTCTTC

V: TRBV10-1
J: TRBJ2-5
D: -
size: -
CDR3: CASSDTTSSFETQYF
DNA: TGCGCCAGCAGTGATACAACTAGCTCCTTCGAGACCCAGTACTTC

V: TRBV25-1
J: TRBJ1-1
D: TRBD1
size: -
CDR3: CASSEGTGRVAFF
DNA: TGTGCCAGCAGTGAAGGGACAGGGCGGGTAGCTTTCTTT

V: TRBV29-1
J: TRBJ2-1
D: TRBD2
size: -
CDR3: CSVERTSGNEQFF
DNA: TGCAGCGTTGAAAGGACTAGCGGGAATGAGCAGTTCTTC

V: TRBV15
J: TRBJ1-6
D: -
size: -
CDR3: CATSRVRSSYNSPLHF
DNA: TGTGCCACCAGCAGAGTGCGGAGCTCCTATAATTCACCCCTCCACTTT

V: TRBV10-3
J: TRBJ2-5
D: TRBD2
size: few
CDR3: CAGSQGLAGAGAETQYF
DNA: TGTGCCGGATCCCAGGGACTAGCGGGAGCGGGGGCAGAGACCCAGTACTTC

V: TRBV9
J: TRBJ2-7
D: TRBD2
size: once
CDR3: CASSVASGGYEQYF
DNA: TGTGCCAGCAGCGTAGCTTCGGGGGGCTACGAGCAGTACTTC

V: TRBV28
J: TRBJ1-2
D: -
size: -
CDR3: CASRPPGAYGYTF
DNA: TGTGCCAGCAGACCCCCAGGGGCCTATGGCTACACCTTC

V: TRBV9
J: TRBJ1-2
D: -
size: few
CDR3: CASSVAPRERGYTF
DNA: TGTGCCAGCAGCGTAGCGCCTCGTGAGCGGGGCTACACCTTC

V: TRBV5-6
J: TRBJ2-1
D: TRBD1
size: -
CDR3: CASGSGQIHNEQFF
DNA: TGTGCCAGCGGGTCGGGACAGATTCACAATGAGCAGTTCTTC

V: TRBV27
J: TRBJ2-1
D: TRBD1
size: -
CDR3: CASSGQGAYNEQFF
DNA: TGTGCCAGCAGCGGACAGGGGGCTTACAATGAGCAGTTCTTC

V: TRBV5-5
J: TRBJ2-7
D: -
size: few
CDR3: CASSLTVSYEQYF
DNA: TGTGCCAGCAGCTTAACGGTCTCCTACGAGCAGTACTTC

V: TRBV5-4
J: TRBJ2-5
D: TRBD2
size: -
CDR3: CASSLGGLAGRRQETQYF
DNA: TGTGCCAGCAGCTTGGGTGGACTAGCGGGAAGAAGGCAAGAGACCCAGTACTTC

V: TRBV7-2
J: TRBJ1-4
D: -
size: -
CDR3: CASSLDPLPVAELFF
DNA: TGTGCCAGCAGCTTAGATCCATTACCAGTCGCTGAACTGTTTTTT

V: TRBV19
J: TRBJ1-5
D: -
size: -
CDR3: CATRRFGGGGQPQHF
DNA: TGTGCCACCCGACGGTTTGGGGGAGGAGGACAGCCCCAGCATTTT

V: TRBV28
J: TRBJ1-1
D: -
size: -
CDR3: CASCLHLAAYTEAFF
DNA: TGTGCCAGCTGTCTTCATTTGGCGGCCTACACTGAAGCTTTCTTT

V: TRBV7-7
J: TRBJ1-5
D: TRBD1
size: few
CDR3: CASSLLTSRDSSQSAQHF
DNA: TGTGCTAGCAGCTTGCTTACGAGCCGGGACAGCTCCCAATCAGCCCAGCATTTT

V: TRBV3-1/TRBV3-2
J: TRBJ2-7
D: -
size: -
CDR3: CASSPQRASYEQYF
DNA: TGTGCCAGCAGCCCCCAGCGGGCTTCCTACGAGCAGTACTTC

V: TRBV7-2
J: TRBJ2-5
D: TRBD2
size: -
CDR3: CASSLGGRAWETQYF
DNA: TGTGCCAGCAGCTTAGGAGGGAGGGCCTGGGAGACCCAGTACTTC

V: TRBV12-2
J: TRBJ1-2
D: -
size: -
CDR3: CASRLRRAGTARGYTF
DNA: TGTGCAAGTCGCTTAAGACGTGCCGGGACTGCCCGGGGCTACACCTTC

V: TRBV5-8
J: TRBJ2-3
D: TRBD2
size: -
CDR3: CASSLLRELVTDTQYF
DNA: TGTGCCAGCAGCTTGTTGCGGGAGTTGGTCACAGATACGCAGTATTTT

V: TRBV2
J: TRBJ1-1
D: TRBD1
size: -
CDR3: CASSTTGGAFF
DNA: TGTGCCAGCAGTACCACAGGGGGGGCTTTCTTT

V: TRBV3-1/TRBV3-2
J: TRBJ2-7
D: TRBD2
size: -
CDR3: CASSQDLGAGGTEQYF
DNA: TGTGCCAGCAGCCAAGATCTTGGAGCGGGAGGAACCGAGCAGTACTTC

V: TRBV10-3
J: TRBJ2-7
D: TRBD1
size: -
CDR3: CASLRTGDSYEQYF
DNA: TGTGCCAGCCTTCGGACAGGGGATTCCTACGAGCAGTACTTC

V: TRBV9
J: TRBJ2-7
D: TRBD2
size: -
CDR3: CASSPHSGRSPYEQYF
DNA: TGTGCCAGCAGCCCCCATAGCGGGAGGTCTCCCTACGAGCAGTACTTC

V: TRBV12-5
J: TRBJ1-1
D: -
size: -
CDR3: CASGLVQGTEAFF
DNA: TGTGCTAGTGGTTTGGTACAGGGAACTGAAGCTTTCTTT